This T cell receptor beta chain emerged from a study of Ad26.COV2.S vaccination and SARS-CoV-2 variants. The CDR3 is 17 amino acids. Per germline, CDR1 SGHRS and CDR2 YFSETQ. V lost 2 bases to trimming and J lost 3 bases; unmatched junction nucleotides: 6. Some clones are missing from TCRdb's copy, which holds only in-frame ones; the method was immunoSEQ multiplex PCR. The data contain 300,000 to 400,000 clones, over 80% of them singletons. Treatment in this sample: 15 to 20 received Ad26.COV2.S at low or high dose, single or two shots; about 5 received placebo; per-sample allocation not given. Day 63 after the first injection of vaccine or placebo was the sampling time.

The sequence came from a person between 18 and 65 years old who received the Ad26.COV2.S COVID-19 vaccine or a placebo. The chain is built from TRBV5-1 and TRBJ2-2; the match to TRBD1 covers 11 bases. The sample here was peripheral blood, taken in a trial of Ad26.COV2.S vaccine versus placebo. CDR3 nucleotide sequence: TGCGCCAGCAGCTTTCATAGGACAGGGGGCGACACCGGGGAGCTGTTTTTT. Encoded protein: CASSFHRTGGDTGELFF.